A selection of T cell receptor beta chains follows, all from one sample in a study of CD4 T cells in relation to SARS-CoV-2 and coronaviruses. Repertoires were generated with immunoSEQ multiplex PCR, while TCRdb's copy carries only in-frame clones and drops some. The sample has tens of thousands of clones; less than 75% are singletons. Antigen specificity for these receptors is unknown. The sequencing input was CD4+ T cells from PBMCs, cultured in vitro. The origin of the receptors is a human donor in good health. Both conserved end residues are part of each CDR3. A D gene is named only where the DNA matches it firmly. Only some rows state a clone size, as once, few, many or a class for expanded clones.

TRBV7-9,.,.,TRBJ1-1,CASSLGRAKVAGAFF,TGTGCCAGCAGCTTAGGTAGGGCGAAGGTAGCCGGAGCTTTCTTT
TRBV5-1,.,once,TRBJ2-2,CASSLTGRRDTGELFF,TGCGCCAGCAGCTTGACAGGTCGTAGGGACACCGGGGAGCTGTTTTTT
TRBV3-1/TRBV3-2,.,few,TRBJ2-2,CASSQRRVALTGELFF,TGTGCCAGCAGCCAACGCAGGGTGGCCCTCACCGGGGAGCTGTTTTTT
TRBV18,.,.,TRBJ2-1,CASSPLDSLVEQFF,TGTGCCAGCTCACCGTTGGACAGTCTGGTTGAGCAGTTCTTC
TRBV6-2/TRBV6-3,TRBD2,few,TRBJ2-2,CASSDRGVGELFF,TGTGCCAGCAGCGATCGGGGGGTCGGGGAGCTGTTTTTT
TRBV3-1/TRBV3-2,.,.,TRBJ2-5,CASSQTHQETQYF,TGTGCCAGCAGCCAAACCCATCAGGAGACCCAGTACTTC
TRBV2,TRBD2,few,TRBJ2-3,CASSERGGPDTQYF,TGTGCCAGCAGTGAGCGGGGGGGCCCAGATACGCAGTATTTT
TRBV5-1,.,.,TRBJ2-3,CASSPSSTSTDTQYF,TGCGCCAGCAGCCCCTCAAGCACTAGCACAGATACGCAGTATTTT
TRBV3-1/TRBV3-2,.,once,TRBJ2-5,CASSHDSFPIETQYF,TGTGCCAGCAGCCACGACAGCTTTCCAATTGAGACCCAGTACTTC
TRBV2,TRBD1,few,TRBJ1-5,CASSADRGGNQPQHF,TGTGCCAGCAGTGCGGACAGGGGGGGCAATCAGCCCCAGCATTTT
TRBV5-1,.,.,TRBJ2-7,CASSTGALYEQYF,TGCGCCAGCTCAACGGGGGCCCTCTACGAGCAGTACTTC
TRBV28,.,.,TRBJ2-5,CASTTPGVETQYF,TGTGCCAGCACAACACCAGGGGTTGAGACCCAGTACTTC
TRBV29-1,TRBD2,.,TRBJ2-1,CSVGGRTSGANEQFF,TGCAGCGTCGGGGGTAGGACTAGCGGGGCCAATGAGCAGTTCTTC
TRBV25-1,.,once,TRBJ2-1,CASSEFGGYNEQFF,TGTGCCAGCAGTGAATTTGGGGGGTACAATGAGCAGTTCTTC
TRBV18,.,.,TRBJ2-7,CASSSGLSSYEQYF,TGTGCCAGCTCAAGCGGCCTTAGCTCCTACGAGCAGTACTTC
TRBV2,.,.,TRBJ1-2,CASSELTGAIGYTF,TGTGCCAGCAGTGAGCTGACGGGGGCAATAGGCTACACCTTC
TRBV5-1,.,.,TRBJ2-6,CASSSTASPGANVLTF,TGCGCCAGCAGCTCTACAGCCTCCCCTGGGGCCAACGTCCTGACTTTC
TRBV18,.,.,TRBJ2-1,CASSPIGSSPYNEQFF,TGTGCCAGCTCACCAATAGGGTCCTCTCCCTACAATGAGCAGTTCTTC
TRBV2,TRBD1,.,TRBJ2-7,CASKGQAAYEQYF,TGTGCCAGTAAGGGACAGGCCGCCTACGAGCAGTACTTC
TRBV29-1,TRBD1,.,TRBJ2-7,CSVVGQSPYEQYF,TGCAGCGTTGTGGGACAGAGCCCCTACGAGCAGTACTTC
TRBV7-9,TRBD1,.,TRBJ1-6,CASSLATGINSPLHF,TGTGCCAGCAGCTTAGCGACAGGGATTAATTCACCCCTCCACTTT
TRBV18,.,.,TRBJ1-3,CASAPRSSGNTIYF,TGTGCCAGCGCCCCACGGAGCTCTGGAAACACCATATATTTT
TRBV2,TRBD1,.,TRBJ1-6,CASSERVQGKNSPLHF,TGTGCCAGCAGTGAACGTGTACAGGGGAAAAATTCACCCCTCCACTTT
TRBV19,TRBD2,.,TRBJ2-2,CASSIRGGGGELFF,TGTGCCAGTAGTATACGGGGGGGAGGCGGGGAGCTGTTTTTT
TRBV9,.,.,TRBJ2-7,CASSVAAIGEQYF,TGTGCCAGCAGCGTAGCTGCGATTGGGGAGCAGTACTTC
TRBV7-2,TRBD1,.,TRBJ1-5,CASSLGGGTGAQPQHF,TGTGCCAGCAGCTTAGGGGGCGGGACAGGGGCTCAGCCCCAGCATTTT
TRBV5-6,.,once,TRBJ2-3,CASSSKGFRGTDTQYF,TGTGCCAGCAGCTCAAAAGGGTTCAGGGGTACAGATACGCAGTATTTT
TRBV6-1,TRBD1,.,TRBJ2-3,CASSELQGFGTDTQYF,TGTGCCAGCAGTGAACTACAGGGGTTTGGCACAGATACGCAGTATTTT
TRBV27,.,.,TRBJ2-5,CASTNQVGRIQETQYF,TGTGCCAGCACCAACCAAGTGGGCAGAATTCAAGAGACCCAGTACTTC
TRBV19,.,.,TRBJ2-3,CASSIWSGVADTQYF,TGTGCCAGTAGTATCTGGTCGGGGGTGGCAGATACGCAGTATTTT
TRBV12-3/TRBV12-4,TRBD1,.,TRBJ2-7,CASRGQGSYEQYF,TGTGCCAGCAGAGGACAGGGGTCCTACGAGCAGTACTTC
TRBV7-9,TRBD2,.,TRBJ2-1,CASSLGAGAYNEQFF,TGTGCCAGCAGCCTAGGGGCGGGAGCCTACAATGAGCAGTTCTTC
TRBV7-9,.,.,TRBJ2-5,CASSLQGQETQYF,TGTGCCAGCAGTCTACAGGGTCAAGAGACCCAGTACTTC
TRBV6-5,.,.,TRBJ2-6,CASSYWVSGANVLTF,TGTGCCAGCAGTTATTGGGTATCTGGGGCCAACGTCCTGACTTTC
TRBV6-4,.,.,TRBJ2-2,CASSDSITFANTGELFF,TGTGCCAGCAGTGACTCGATCACGTTCGCGAACACCGGGGAGCTGTTTTTT
TRBV30,.,.,TRBJ1-2,CAWMRAAYGYTF,TGTGCCTGGATGCGGGCCGCCTATGGCTACACCTTC
TRBV4-3,.,.,TRBJ2-7,CASSQGIGPGQYF,TGCGCCAGCAGCCAAGGGATAGGTCCTGGGCAGTACTTC
TRBV6-5,.,.,TRBJ1-4,CASSYTGGWEKLFF,TGTGCCAGCAGTTACACGGGGGGCTGGGAAAAACTGTTTTTT
TRBV4-3,.,once,TRBJ1-2,CASSQDPRGGYTF,TGCGCCAGCAGCCAAGATCCTCGGGGAGGCTACACCTTC
TRBV4-2,TRBD1,.,TRBJ1-1,CASSQDNLGQAIMNTEAFF,TGTGCCAGCAGCCAAGACAACTTGGGACAGGCCATCATGAACACTGAAGCTTTCTTT
TRBV2,.,.,TRBJ2-2,CASSPARTVRTGELFF,TGTGCCAGCAGCCCCGCCCGGACAGTTAGGACCGGGGAGCTGTTTTTT
TRBV6-6,.,.,TRBJ2-2,CASSATRNTGELFF,TGTGCCAGCAGTGCAACGAGGAACACCGGGGAGCTGTTTTTT
TRBV7-2,.,.,TRBJ2-4,CASSFKPGLANIQYF,TGTGCCAGCAGCTTCAAGCCGGGCCTGGCAAACATTCAGTACTTC
TRBV9,TRBD2,few,TRBJ2-2,CASSVGLAAPAGELFF,TGTGCCAGCAGCGTAGGCCTAGCGGCGCCAGCCGGGGAGCTGTTTTTT
TRBV4-2,.,.,TRBJ1-5,CASSQDLALHQPQHF,TGTGCCAGCAGCCAAGATTTGGCCCTCCATCAGCCCCAGCATTTT
TRBV4-3,TRBD1,.,TRBJ1-4,CASSLGTGGEKLFF,TGCGCCAGCAGCCTCGGGACAGGGGGGGAAAAACTGTTTTTT
TRBV29-1,.,.,TRBJ2-2,CSVEGATGELFF,TGCAGCGTTGAGGGGGCCACCGGGGAGCTGTTTTTT
TRBV7-9,TRBD1,few,TRBJ2-7,CASSSRRQGSYEQYF,TGTGCCAGCAGCTCCCGCCGACAGGGGAGTTACGAGCAGTACTTC
TRBV7-2,.,.,TRBJ1-2,CASSLVTNYGYTF,TGTGCCAGCAGCTTAGTGACTAACTATGGCTACACCTTC
TRBV6-2/TRBV6-3,TRBD2,.,TRBJ2-1,CASSYSGRTNNEQFF,TGTGCCAGCAGTTATAGCGGGAGAACTAACAATGAGCAGTTCTTC
TRBV10-1,TRBD2,.,TRBJ2-3,CASSESLWAGDTDTQYF,TGCGCCAGCAGTGAGTCCCTTTGGGCGGGGGACACAGATACGCAGTATTTT
TRBV5-1,.,.,TRBJ2-2,CASSLNSGHLSTGELFF,TGCGCCAGCAGCTTGAACTCAGGCCACCTAAGCACCGGGGAGCTGTTTTTT